This record looks at one T cell receptor (beta chain) sequence and its context. Profiling relied on immunoSEQ multiplex PCR, and the TCRdb table lists in-frame clones only, not all of them. The table lists more than 70,000 clones, roughly 83% of them singletons. The source of the sample is a study of cytotoxic CD8 clonotypes in ibrutinib-treated CLL. Looking at the study overall: Among the samples, the mean was around 260,000 productive templates and 94,082 productive rearrangements.

The CDR3 is 15 amino acids. The V gene's germline CDR1 is LGHNA and CDR2 YSLEER. The junction had 4 bases not matched to a gene; V was cut back by 2 bases and J by 0 bases. The chain recombines TRBV4-3 with TRBJ2-7; TRBD1 matches at 7 bases. The sequence came from a human donor with chronic lymphocytic leukemia. This specimen was PBMCs, taken after 12 months of ibrutinib treatment. The CDR3 sequence: CASSQNPGGSYEQYF. The DNA for the CDR3 is TGCGCCAGCAGCCAAAACCCAGGGGGCTCCTACGAGCAGTACTTC.